This TCR beta chain appears in the sequencing data of a study of T cell repertoires in cytomegalovirus infection. Background on the study: Based on public TCR beta signatures, there were indications of CMV infection and of a matching HLA type. General study findings and limits: HLA-C-restricted CMV clonotypes gave the most frequent clonotype in two of eight donors. Cumulative public TCR beta family frequency identified CMV carriers with the relevant HLA.

TCRdb processed the reads anew with MiXCR; each CDR3 protein has one entry. The data contain fewer than 550,000 distinct CDR3 sequences, 26% of them singletons. This clonotype was detected only a few times. The antigen remains unidentified. The CDR3 consists of 15 residues. V was shortened by 1 base and J by 0 bases, with 9 bases between the two germline ends. The germline V gene encodes CDR1 MGHRA and CDR2 YSYEKL. Sequencing used PBMCs. The V and J genes are TRBV4-1 and TRBJ1-1; D call uncertain. The sequence came from a human donor in good health (CMV status not recorded). Some clones in this sample may be carry-over from other donors' samples. CDR3 loop: CASSQVSTMNTEAFF. CDR3 DNA sequence: TGCGCCAGCAGCCAAGTCTCCACCATGAACACTGAAGCTTTCTTT.